A selection of T cell receptor beta chains follows, all from one sample in a study of cytomegalovirus exposure and HLA in healthy donors. The repertoire was sequenced with immunoSEQ multiplex PCR; TCRdb's copy has only in-frame clones and lacks some. The profile covers around 230,000 clones, with over 80% appearing a single time and about 6.1% taken by the ten largest. Sequenced: PBMCs. Receptors originate from a middle-aged man in good health and CMV-seropositive. Both conserved end residues are part of each CDR3. A D gene is named only where the DNA matches it firmly.

CDR3: CASSLGGAGVFYEQYF
D: -
V: TRBV28
J: TRBJ2-7

CDR3: CASSFIAASSYNEQFF
D: -
V: TRBV7-8
J: TRBJ2-1

CDR3: CASSGQGSETQYF
D: TRBD1
V: TRBV6-1
J: TRBJ2-5

CDR3: CASSSGTGGSLSSGNTIYF
D: TRBD1
V: TRBV5-1
J: TRBJ1-3

CDR3: CASSPIGGTQYF
D: -
V: TRBV9
J: TRBJ2-5

CDR3: CASSRQPGNEQFF
D: -
V: TRBV19
J: TRBJ2-1

CDR3: CASSLSATNEQFF
D: -
V: TRBV5-1
J: TRBJ2-1

CDR3: CASSGQGRETQYF
D: TRBD1
V: TRBV25-1
J: TRBJ2-5

CDR3: CASSNWSSYEQYF
D: -
V: TRBV19
J: TRBJ2-7

CDR3: CASSPEPPGANVLTF
D: -
V: TRBV18
J: TRBJ2-6

CDR3: CASSQEGARSSGNTIYF
D: -
V: TRBV4-2
J: TRBJ1-3

CDR3: CASRSRDLATYNEQFF
D: -
V: TRBV7-8
J: TRBJ2-1

CDR3: CASSGTGGRSNYGYTF
D: TRBD1
V: TRBV9
J: TRBJ1-2

CDR3: CASSGKGHLSNQPQHF
D: -
V: TRBV21-1
J: TRBJ1-5

CDR3: CASSLGLALSYEQYF
D: -
V: TRBV11-2
J: TRBJ2-7

CDR3: CASSQNRDRAAGELFF
D: TRBD1
V: TRBV7-8
J: TRBJ2-2

CDR3: CASSFGLAGGLNEQFF
D: TRBD2
V: TRBV7-3
J: TRBJ2-1

CDR3: CASRPQGAGGELFF
D: TRBD1
V: TRBV2
J: TRBJ2-2

CDR3: CSVEGGTGEATNEKLFF
D: TRBD1
V: TRBV29-1
J: TRBJ1-4

CDR3: CASSPGQVYEQYF
D: TRBD1
V: TRBV25-1
J: TRBJ2-7

CDR3: CASSDRVAGELFF
D: TRBD1
V: TRBV6-5
J: TRBJ2-2

CDR3: CASSVQGLAGVVETQYF
D: TRBD2
V: TRBV28
J: TRBJ2-5

CDR3: CASSANPIAAGELFF
D: -
V: TRBV6-1
J: TRBJ2-2

CDR3: CASSQDPSGIGSYNEQFF
D: TRBD2
V: TRBV4-1
J: TRBJ2-1

CDR3: CASSHGMGRTEAFF
D: -
V: TRBV4-1
J: TRBJ1-1

CDR3: CASSSRGLLYGYTF
D: -
V: TRBV27
J: TRBJ1-2

CDR3: CASSDFYEQYF
D: -
V: TRBV5-4
J: TRBJ2-7

CDR3: CASSWTSGRIYSYNEQFF
D: TRBD2
V: TRBV7-8
J: TRBJ2-1

CDR3: CASSATAGTGGYGYTF
D: TRBD1
V: TRBV4-1
J: TRBJ1-2

CDR3: CASRKRTGGNEKLFF
D: TRBD1
V: TRBV2
J: TRBJ1-4

CDR3: CSVDGLAVTNEQFF
D: TRBD2
V: TRBV29-1
J: TRBJ2-1

CDR3: CASSHPGTSVSSYNEQFF
D: TRBD2
V: TRBV14
J: TRBJ2-1

CDR3: CASSPDQGYDYGYTF
D: -
V: TRBV6-5
J: TRBJ1-2

CDR3: CASSLGLAGYTGELFF
D: TRBD2
V: TRBV27
J: TRBJ2-2

CDR3: CASSSRTSGVAETQYF
D: TRBD2
V: TRBV28
J: TRBJ2-5

CDR3: CASSAGDRYGTEAFF
D: TRBD1
V: TRBV6-1
J: TRBJ1-1

CDR3: CASFSETQYF
D: -
V: TRBV25-1
J: TRBJ2-5

CDR3: CASRQATGELFF
D: -
V: TRBV6-4
J: TRBJ2-2

CDR3: CASSLTGTTEAFF
D: -
V: TRBV7-9
J: TRBJ1-1

CDR3: CSVDRGGPEAFF
D: -
V: TRBV29-1
J: TRBJ1-1

CDR3: CASSIPGKGPQHF
D: -
V: TRBV19
J: TRBJ1-5

CDR3: CASSFKQPNEKLFF
D: -
V: TRBV5-4
J: TRBJ1-4

CDR3: CASSPPRQGTSGANVLTF
D: -
V: TRBV7-9
J: TRBJ2-6

CDR3: CASSRLGLAGFYEQYF
D: TRBD2
V: TRBV23-1
J: TRBJ2-7

CDR3: CSVDRGGETQYF
D: TRBD2
V: TRBV29-1
J: TRBJ2-5

CDR3: CASSAGGSNEQFF
D: TRBD2
V: TRBV6-1
J: TRBJ2-1

CDR3: CASSLGRQYTEAFF
D: -
V: TRBV5-4
J: TRBJ1-1

CDR3: CASSFLGTGGDGYTF
D: TRBD1
V: TRBV7-9
J: TRBJ1-2

CDR3: CSVEDQYHTDTQYF
D: -
V: TRBV29-1
J: TRBJ2-3

CDR3: CASTRNQGNTEAFF
D: -
V: TRBV27
J: TRBJ1-1

CDR3: CASSQDWLAGRVNEQFF
D: -
V: TRBV4-1
J: TRBJ2-1

CDR3: CASSNSGRYNEQFF
D: TRBD2
V: TRBV18
J: TRBJ2-1

CDR3: CASSIGTGFSLSNQPQHF
D: TRBD1
V: TRBV19
J: TRBJ1-5

CDR3: CASNAALILNTGELFF
D: -
V: TRBV5-5
J: TRBJ2-2

CDR3: CASSVEPGGSEQFF
D: TRBD1
V: TRBV9
J: TRBJ2-1

CDR3: CASREREGHAYEQYF
D: TRBD2
V: TRBV2
J: TRBJ2-7

CDR3: CASSLGTGAYGYTF
D: TRBD1
V: TRBV5-1
J: TRBJ1-2

CDR3: CASSLFSRFQGAAYEQYF
D: TRBD1
V: TRBV27
J: TRBJ2-7